This T cell receptor (beta chain) was retrieved from a study of blood T cell repertoires in COVID-19. Study-wide background: Samples came from the United States, Italy and Spain, spanning acute and convalescent COVID-19. T cells, B-cell-depleted T cells, or PBMCs provided the cDNA or gDNA that served as material.

This clone was seen just once. V was shortened by 8 bases and J by 3 bases, with 7 bases between the two germline ends. The germline gives CDR1 MNHEY, CDR2 SMNVEV (reference sequence). This CDR3 has 11 residues. Original processing methods: Reference gene primer amplification gave estimated nucleated cell counts. Clones were read by immunoSEQ multiplex PCR, and TCRdb kept only the in-frame ones, dropping some. Clone size and V and J calls were adopted from that table, with D and trimming inferred from the DNA. Among roughly 100,000 clones listed, 84% were seen once. Sequenced sample: peripheral blood. The chain is built from TRBV27 and TRBJ1-1, with D unclear. This TCR was sampled from a man aged 55 to 70 with acute or convalescent COVID-19. The CDR3 loop is CASETDTEAFF. The DNA of the CDR3 is TGTGCCAGCGAGACTGACACTGAAGCTTTCTTT.